This TCR beta chain emerged from a study of T cell changes during pregnancy in multiple sclerosis. The junction had 9 bases not matched to a gene; V was cut back by 4 bases and J by 2 bases. Germline CDR1 KGHSH, CDR2 LQKENI. The CDR3 totals 18 residues. Using immunoSEQ multiplex PCR, the repertoire was profiled, and TCRdb retains in-frame clones only, with some absent. This sample carries about 33,000 clones, about 90% of them seen once, and the ten largest clones take roughly 3.1%. The sequence was obtained from a female donor in good health, enrolled as a control in a pregnancy study. V gene TRBV18 combines with J gene TRBJ1-5, with 12 bases lining up with TRBD1. The source was CD4+ T cells from peripheral blood mononuclear cells, collected in the third trimester of pregnancy. The DNA of the CDR3 is TGTGCCAGCTCACTGACCGGGACAGGGGGCGTGGGCAATCAGCCCCAGCATTTT. It encodes CASSLTGTGGVGNQPQHF.